This T cell receptor (beta chain) stems from a study of Ad26.COV2.S vaccination and SARS-CoV-2 variants. Clones were read by immunoSEQ multiplex PCR, and TCRdb kept only the in-frame ones, dropping some. The sample lists about 180,000 clones, roughly 87% occurring once. The V end was cut by 0 bases, the J end by 6 bases, with 12 bases between. Germline V CDR1 and CDR2: GTSNPN, SVGIG (reference sequence). This CDR3 is built from 13 residues. This chain joins TRBV30 and TRBJ2-7, with D unclear. The sequence was obtained from a human donor who had recovered from COVID-19. The source was peripheral blood, collected after recovery from COVID-19. CDR3 nucleotide sequence: TGTGCCTGGAGTGTAGGCGGCCTGGCCGAGCAGTACTTC. This translates into CAWSVGGLAEQYF. Together with reference TRBV30 and TRBJ2-7, the CDR3 gives the full variable domain: SQTIHQWPATLVQPVGSPLSLECTVEGTSNPNLYWYRQAAGRGLQLLFYSVGIGQISSEVPQNLSASRPQDRQFILSSKKLLLSDSGFYLCAWSVGGLAEQYFGPGTRLTVT.